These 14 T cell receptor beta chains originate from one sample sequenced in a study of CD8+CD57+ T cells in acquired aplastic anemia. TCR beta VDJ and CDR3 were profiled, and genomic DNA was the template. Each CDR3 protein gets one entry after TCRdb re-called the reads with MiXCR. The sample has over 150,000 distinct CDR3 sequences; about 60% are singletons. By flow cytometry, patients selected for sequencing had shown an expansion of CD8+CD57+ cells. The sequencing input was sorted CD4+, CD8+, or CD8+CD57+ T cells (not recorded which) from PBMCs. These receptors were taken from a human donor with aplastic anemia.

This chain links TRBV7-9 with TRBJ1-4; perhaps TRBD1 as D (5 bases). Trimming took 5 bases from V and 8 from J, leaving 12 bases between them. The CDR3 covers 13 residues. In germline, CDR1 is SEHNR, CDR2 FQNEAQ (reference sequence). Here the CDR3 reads CASSAWKGEKLFF. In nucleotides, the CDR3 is TGTGCCAGCAGCGCCTGGAAGGGGGAAAAACTGTTTTTT.

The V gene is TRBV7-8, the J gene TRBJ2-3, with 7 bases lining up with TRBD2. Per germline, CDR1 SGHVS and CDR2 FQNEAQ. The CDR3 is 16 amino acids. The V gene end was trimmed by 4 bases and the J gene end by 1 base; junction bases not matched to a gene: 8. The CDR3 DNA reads TGTGCCAGCAGCTCCAATGGGGCGGGGGGCACAGATACGCAGTATTTT. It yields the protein CASSSNGAGGTDTQYF. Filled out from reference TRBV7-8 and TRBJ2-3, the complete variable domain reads GAGVSQSPRYKVAKRGQDVALRCDPISGHVSLFWYQQALGQGPEFLTYFQNEAQLDKSGLPSDRFFAERPEGSVSTLKIQRTQQEDSAVYLCASSSNGAGGTDTQYFGPGTRLTVL.

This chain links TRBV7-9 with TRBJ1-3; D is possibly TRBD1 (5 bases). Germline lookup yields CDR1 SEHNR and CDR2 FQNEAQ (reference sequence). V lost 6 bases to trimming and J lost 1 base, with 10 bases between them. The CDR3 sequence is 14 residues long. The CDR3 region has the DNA TGTGCCAGCAGTTTATCAGGGTCTGGAAACACCATATATTTT. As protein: CASSLSGSGNTIYF.

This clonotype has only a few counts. The CDR3 sequence: CATSRAGYDEQFF. CDR3 DNA sequence: TGTGCCACCAGCAGAGCCGGGTACGATGAGCAGTTCTTC. This chain links TRBV15 with TRBJ2-1; no clear D. V was pared by 1 base and J by 8 bases, with 9 bases between. This CDR3 comprises 13 residues. Germline V lookup: CDR1 LNHNV, CDR2 YYDKDF (reference sequence).

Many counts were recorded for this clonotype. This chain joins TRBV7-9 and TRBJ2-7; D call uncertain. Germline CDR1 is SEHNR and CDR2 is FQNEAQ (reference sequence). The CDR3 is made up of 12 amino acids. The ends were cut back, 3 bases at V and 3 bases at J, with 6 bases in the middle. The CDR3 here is CASSFGLYEQYF. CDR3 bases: TGTGCCAGCAGCTTTGGCCTCTACGAGCAGTACTTC.

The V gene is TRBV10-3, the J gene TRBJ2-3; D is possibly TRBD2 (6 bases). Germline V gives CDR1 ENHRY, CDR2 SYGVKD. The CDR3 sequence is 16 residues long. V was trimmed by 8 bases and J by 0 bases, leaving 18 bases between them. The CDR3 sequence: CAIGEASSFSTDTQYF. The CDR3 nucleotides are TGTGCCATCGGGGAGGCTAGCAGTTTTAGCACAGATACGCAGTATTTT.

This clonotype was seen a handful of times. The CDR3 bases are TGTGCCAGCAGCCCCCGGGGATTAGCCAAAAACATTCAGTACTTC. Translating gives CASSPRGLAKNIQYF. V and J are TRBV6-2 or TRBV6-3 and TRBJ2-4, with a tentative D call TRBD2 (5 bases). The CDR3 has 15 residues. Trimming removed 6 bases from V and 0 bases from J, with 12 bases in between. Germline V gives CDR1 MNHEY, CDR2 SVGEGT.

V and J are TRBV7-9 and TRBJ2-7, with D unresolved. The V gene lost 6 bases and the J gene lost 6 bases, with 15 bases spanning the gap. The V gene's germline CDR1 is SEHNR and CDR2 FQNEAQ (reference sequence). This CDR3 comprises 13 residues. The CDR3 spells CASRNDVTPEQYF. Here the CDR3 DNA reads TGTGCCAGCAGAAACGACGTGACCCCCGAGCAGTACTTC.

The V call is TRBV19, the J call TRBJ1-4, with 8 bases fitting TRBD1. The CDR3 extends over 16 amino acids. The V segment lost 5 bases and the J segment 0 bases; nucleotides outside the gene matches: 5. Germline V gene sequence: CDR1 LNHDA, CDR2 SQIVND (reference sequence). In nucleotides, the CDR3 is TGTGCCAGTAGTGACAGGGGATCAACAACTAATGAAAAACTGTTTTTT. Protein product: CASSDRGSTTNEKLFF.

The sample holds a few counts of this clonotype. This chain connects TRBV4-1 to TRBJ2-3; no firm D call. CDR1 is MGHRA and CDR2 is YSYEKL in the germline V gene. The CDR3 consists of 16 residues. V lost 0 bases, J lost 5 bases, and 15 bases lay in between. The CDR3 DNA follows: TGCGCCAGCAGCCAAGATATACTGGGTTATGAAGATACGCAGTATTTT. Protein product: CASSQDILGYEDTQYF.

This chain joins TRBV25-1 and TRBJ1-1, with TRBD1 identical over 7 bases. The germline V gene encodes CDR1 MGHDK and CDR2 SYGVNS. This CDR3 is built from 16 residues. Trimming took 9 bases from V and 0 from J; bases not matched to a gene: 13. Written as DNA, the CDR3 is TGTGCCAGTGTTGACAGGGCGAAAACCATGAACACTGAAGCTTTCTTT. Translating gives CASVDRAKTMNTEAFF. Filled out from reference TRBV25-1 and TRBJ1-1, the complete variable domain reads EADIYQTPRYLVIGTGKKITLECSQTMGHDKMYWYQQDPGMELHLIHYSYGVNSTEKGDLSSESTVSRIRTEHFPLTLESARPSHTSQYLCASVDRAKTMNTEAFFGQGTRLTVV.

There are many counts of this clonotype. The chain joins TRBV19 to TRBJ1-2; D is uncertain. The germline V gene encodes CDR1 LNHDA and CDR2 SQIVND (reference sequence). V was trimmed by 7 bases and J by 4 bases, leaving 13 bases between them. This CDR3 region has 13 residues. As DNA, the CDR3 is TGTGCCAGTACCCTAGCTGGTTTCTATGGCTACACCTTC. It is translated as CASTLAGFYGYTF.

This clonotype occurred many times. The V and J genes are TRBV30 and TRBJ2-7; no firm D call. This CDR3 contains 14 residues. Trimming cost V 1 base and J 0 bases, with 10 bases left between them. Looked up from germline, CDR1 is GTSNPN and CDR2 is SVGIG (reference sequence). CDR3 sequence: CAWSGSGSSYEQYF. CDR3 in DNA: TGTGCCTGGAGTGGGTCTGGCAGCTCCTACGAGCAGTACTTC.

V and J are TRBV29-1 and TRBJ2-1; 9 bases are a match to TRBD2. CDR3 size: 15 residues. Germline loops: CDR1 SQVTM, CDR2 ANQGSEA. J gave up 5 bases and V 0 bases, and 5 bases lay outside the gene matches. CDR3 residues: CSVEEALAGDNEQFF. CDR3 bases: TGCAGCGTTGAAGAGGCCTTAGCGGGAGACAATGAGCAGTTCTTC.